Below, 20 T cell receptor beta chains from the same sample are listed, as sequenced in a study of blood T cells in healthy people across ages. Sample-barcoded 5' priming and a J-beta primer mix drove a second PCR of roughly 7 to 11 cycles. In TCRdb, the 5' RACE reads were re-called with MiXCR into one record per CDR3 protein. The sample lists more than 650,000 distinct CDR3 sequences; approximately 24% were seen once. The sample was also linked to a second study, of T cells of mothers and their children.

The sample was blood. The receptor source for this set is a boy younger than 18 in good health.

The chain links TRBV9 to TRBJ2-2, with D uncertain. The CDR3 loop spans 13 amino acids. Trimming removed 4 bases from V and 6 bases from J, with 10 bases in between. CDR1 and CDR2 (germline): SGDLS, YYNGEE. In nucleotides, the CDR3 is TGTGCCAGCAGCTATCTCAACCCCGGGGAGCTGTTTTTT. This codes for CASSYLNPGELFF.

The chain employs TRBV9 and TRBJ1-2; D is unresolved. Per germline, CDR1 SGDLS and CDR2 YYNGEE. The V end was cut by 2 bases, the J end by 6 bases, with 23 bases between. The CDR3 is 17 residues long. The CDR3 nucleotides read TGTGCCAGCAGCGTTGGAACGGGTGGGAGAAACCCCCATGGCTACACCTTC. It specifies CASSVGTGGRNPHGYTF. The variable domain in full, with the rest retrieved from reference TRBV9 and TRBJ1-2, is DSGVTQTPKHLITATGQRVTLRCSPRSGDLSVYWYQQSLDQGLQFLIQYYNGEERAKGNILERFSAQQFPDLHSELNLSSLELGDSALYFCASSVGTGGRNPHGYTFGSGTRLTVV.

CDR3 nucleotide sequence: TGCGCCAGCAGCTTGACAGGAGTCAAAAACATTCAGTACTTC. As protein: CASSLTGVKNIQYF. The chain carries TRBV5-1 and TRBJ2-4; weak D call: TRBD1 (5 bases). Germline loops: CDR1 SGHRS, CDR2 YFSETQ. V was trimmed by 1 base and J by 3 bases, leaving 8 bases between them. This CDR3 is built from 14 residues.

This clonotype has a handful of counts. The rearrangement uses TRBV29-1 and TRBJ1-4; the D is unclear. Germline CDR1 SQVTM, CDR2 ANQGSEA. There are 13 residues in the CDR3. Trimming pared 7 bases from V and 4 bases from J, leaving 13 bases between. The CDR3 loop is CSATKAFNEKLFF. In nucleotides, the CDR3 is TGCAGCGCCACCAAGGCTTTTAATGAAAAACTGTTTTTT.

V usage is TRBV6-1 and J usage is TRBJ2-5; maybe TRBD2 (5 bases). The end of the DNA is better explained by TRBJ2-7, so the J call may be wrong. This CDR3 contains 14 residues. In germline, CDR1 is MNHNS, CDR2 SASEGT. In DNA form, the CDR3 reads TGTGCCAGCAGCATGGACTTCTATACCTACGAGCAGTACTTC. Translating gives CASSMDFYTYEQYF.

Turning to this clonotype: Compared with germline, one end of the junction differs, possibly owing to a read error. This chain links TRBV15 with TRBJ1-1; 7 positions agree with TRBD1. The germline V gene has CDR1 LNHNV and CDR2 YYDKDF (reference sequence). This CDR3 contains 15 residues. DNA for the CDR3: TGTGCCACCAGCAGACCGCAGCAGGGGGTCACTGAAGTTTTCTTT. Translation: CATSRPQQGVTEVFF.

This clonotype was recorded a few times. The rearrangement links TRBV7-9 to TRBJ1-2; 7 nucleotides match TRBD1. The CDR3 spans 14 residues. Germline CDR1 and CDR2: SEHNR and FQNEAQ (reference sequence). The V segment lost 5 bases and the J segment 8 bases; nucleotides outside the gene matches: 11. CDR3: CASSPLTGTNGYTF. CDR3 nucleotides: TGTGCCAGCAGCCCCCTGACAGGGACGAACGGCTACACCTTC.

This clonotype was counted a single time. CDR3 DNA sequence: TGTGCCAGCAGTCCGGGACAGGGAGCGGTTGCTTACGAGCAGTACTTC. Translating gives CASSPGQGAVAYEQYF. The rearrangement links TRBV6-1 to TRBJ2-1; 9 bases align to TRBD1. TRBJ2-7 matches the DNA end more closely, so the J call is doubtful. Per the germline V gene, CDR1 is MNHNS and CDR2 is SASEGT. The CDR3 is 16 residues long.

This clonotype has more than one count but fewer than ten. V and J are TRBV7-6 and TRBJ1-2; 10 bases are a match to TRBD1. From germline, CDR1 is SGHVS and CDR2 FNYEAQ. The CDR3 runs to 15 residues. The trim removed 1 base at V and 8 bases at J, leaving 7 bases unmatched. The CDR3 DNA is TGTGCCAGCAGCTTAGAGGCGGGACAGGGGCGAGGCTACACCTTC. Amino acids: CASSLEAGQGRGYTF.

The chain is built from TRBV25-1 and TRBJ2-1; 13 bases map to TRBD2. From germline, CDR1 is MGHDK and CDR2 SYGVNS. This CDR3 comprises 17 residues. J was trimmed by 8 bases and V by 5 bases; bases with no gene match: 12. The CDR3 reads CASSRTSGGSGLDEQFF. For the CDR3, the DNA is TGTGCCAGCAGTCGGACTAGCGGGGGTAGCGGTCTGGATGAGCAGTTCTTC.

The chain joins TRBV6-1 to TRBJ2-5, with 7 positions matching TRBD1. This CDR3 has 15 residues. Germline CDR1 is MNHNS and CDR2 is SASEGT. V was clipped by 8 bases and J by 3 bases; unmatched bases: 12. Written as DNA, the CDR3 is TGTGCCAGCCGAACGACAGGGAGTACAAAAGAGACCCAGTACTTC. Translating it yields CASRTTGSTKETQYF.

The rearrangement uses TRBV7-6 and TRBJ1-5; D gene ambiguous. V lost 8 bases to trimming and J lost 2 bases, with 22 bases between them. Germline CDR1 SGHVS, CDR2 FNYEAQ. This CDR3 spans 17 amino acids. CDR3 amino acids: CASSAGRLKTGNQPQHF. The CDR3 DNA is TGTGCCAGCTCGGCAGGACGTTTGAAAACTGGCAATCAGCCCCAGCATTTT.

The V and J genes are TRBV7-6 and TRBJ2-5, with 8 bases fitting TRBD2. Germline lookup yields CDR1 SGHVS and CDR2 FNYEAQ. V trimming: 5 bases; J trimming: 11 bases; junction bases outside the gene matches: 19. The CDR3 loop spans 16 amino acids. The CDR3 loop is CASSLSYGLASGEQYF. CDR3 DNA: TGTGCCAGCAGCCTGAGTTATGGACTAGCCTCGGGGGAGCAGTACTTC.

This clonotype has only a few counts. The chain combines TRBV5-1 with TRBJ2-5; TRBD2 is a possible D gene (6 bases). V was pared by 7 bases and J by 3 bases, with 25 bases between. CDR3 length: 17 amino acids. Looked up from germline, CDR1 is SGHRS and CDR2 is YFSETQ. This CDR3 is CASSAWRLAGSKETQYF. The DNA for the CDR3 is TGCGCCAGCTCAGCTTGGAGGTTGGCGGGGTCTAAAGAGACCCAGTACTTC.

There are many counts of this clonotype. This rearrangement joins TRBV10-2 to TRBJ2-7, with a weak D call TRBD2 (6 bases). The CDR3 sequence is 15 residues long. The V gene lost 0 bases and the J gene lost 3 bases, with 12 bases spanning the gap. Germline V gene sequence: CDR1 WSHSY, CDR2 SAAADI. The CDR3 reads CASSESWDLNYEQYF. The CDR3 nucleotides are TGCGCCAGCAGTGAGTCATGGGACTTAAACTACGAGCAGTACTTC.

This clonotype was detected a few times. The chain carries TRBV6-6 and TRBJ2-5; 7 bases align to TRBD2. Looked up from germline, CDR1 is MNHNY and CDR2 is SVGAGI (reference sequence). The CDR3 contains 13 residues. Trimming removed 9 bases from V and 1 base from J; junction bases left unmatched: 5. The CDR3 coding sequence is TGTGCCAGTTGGGGGGGGGTCCAAGAGACCCAGTACTTC. Translated, it gives CASWGGVQETQYF.

This chain connects TRBV12-3 or TRBV12-4 to TRBJ2-3, with 8 nucleotides matching TRBD2. J was trimmed by 4 bases and V by 6 bases; bases with no gene match: 18. The CDR3 loop spans 18 amino acids. The CDR3 region has the DNA TGTGCCAGCAGCCCTTTTTTATGGACGGGGGGGCCCCCAGATACGCAGTATTTT. Translated: CASSPFLWTGGPPDTQYF.

This chain connects TRBV5-5 to TRBJ1-4, with D hard to call. Trimming removed 4 bases at V and 0 bases at J, with 13 bases between. Germline V gene lookup returns CDR1 SGHKS and CDR2 YYEKEE (reference sequence). The length of the CDR3 is 16 residues. This chain's CDR3 is CASSRTSLTTNEKLFF. In DNA, the CDR3 is TGTGCCAGCAGCCGGACCTCCCTCACAACTAATGAAAAACTGTTTTTT. The full variable domain, its missing parts supplied by reference TRBV5-5 and TRBJ1-4, is DAGVTQSPTHLIKTRGQQVTLRCSPISGHKSVSWYQQVLGQGPQFIFQYYEKEERGRGNFPDRFSARQFPNYSSELNVNALLLGDSALYLCASSRTSLTTNEKLFFGSGTQLSVL.

This clonotype was counted between two and nine times. The gene calls are TRBV15 and TRBJ2-5, with TRBD1 matching 9 bases. Germline CDR1 LNHNV, CDR2 YYDKDF (reference sequence). This CDR3 comprises 13 residues. The trim removed 8 bases at V and 3 bases at J, leaving 4 bases unmatched. CDR3 nucleotides: TGTGCCACCCGCTGGGACAGGGAAGAGACCCAGTACTTC. Its protein is CATRWDREETQYF.

The V and J genes are TRBV28 and TRBJ1-2, with a possible D match to TRBD1 (6 bases). V dropped 5 bases and J dropped 2 bases, with 15 bases sitting between them. Germline CDR1 MDHEN, CDR2 SYDVKM. The CDR3 is made up of 15 amino acids. CDR3 nucleotides: TGTGCCAGCAGTCTCGAGACTACAGGGAACTATGGCTACACCTTC. The encoded protein is CASSLETTGNYGYTF.